Given below is one TCR beta chain in context. Clones were sequenced by immunoSEQ multiplex PCR, and TCRdb holds only the in-frame ones, with some missing. The sample records 110,000 or so clones, roughly 87% being singletons. The data stem from a study of T cell responses to AZD1222 COVID-19 vaccine. This TCR was recovered from an adult in good health. Sequencing was performed on peripheral blood, taken on day 0 of AZD1222 vaccination.

The CDR3 nucleotides are TGTGCCTGGAGTGTCGGACAGAGCAATGAAAAACTGTTTTTT. It codes for CAWSVGQSNEKLFF. The J gene is TRBJ1-4, the V gene TRBV30; D may be TRBD1 (6 bases). This CDR3 is 14 amino acids long. V was cut by 0 bases and J by 5 bases, with 10 bases left in between. Per germline, CDR1 GTSNPN and CDR2 SVGIG (reference sequence).